These T cell receptor beta chains were read from a single sample in a study of T cell responses to AZD1222 COVID-19 vaccine. The data were produced by immunoSEQ multiplex PCR, yet TCRdb's version contains in-frame clones alone and is incomplete. The sample consists of around 130,000 clones, approximately 93% of them appearing once. The starting material was peripheral blood, obtained on day 0 of AZD1222 vaccination. These receptors all come from an adult in good health. Each CDR3 is given with its conserved first and last residue. Fields, in order: CDR3 DNA, CDR3 protein, clone size, J gene, D gene, V gene. The D gene is left open where the match is weak. Size values are once, few and many counts, or a class for expanded clones, and some rows have none.

CDR3 DNA: TGTGCCAGCTCACCCGGGATCAATCAGCCCCAGCATTTT
CDR3 protein: CASSPGINQPQHF
clone size: .
J gene: TRBJ1-5
D gene: .
V gene: TRBV18

CDR3 DNA: TGTGCCAGCAGCTTTGGGGGGACAGGGAGGAGTGAAGCTTTCTTT
CDR3 protein: CASSFGGTGRSEAFF
clone size: .
J gene: TRBJ1-1
D gene: TRBD1
V gene: TRBV9

CDR3 DNA: TGTGCCAGTAAACAGGGTCTGGGCAATCAGCCCCAGCATTTT
CDR3 protein: CASKQGLGNQPQHF
clone size: .
J gene: TRBJ1-5
D gene: .
V gene: TRBV2

CDR3 DNA: TGTGCCAGCAGCTTAGAAGGGGGACAGACCTACGAGCAGTACTTC
CDR3 protein: CASSLEGGQTYEQYF
clone size: .
J gene: TRBJ2-7
D gene: TRBD1
V gene: TRBV13

CDR3 DNA: TGTGCCAGCAGCCAAGCTGGATCACAAGGGCCAGCTCACGGTGGCTACACCTTC
CDR3 protein: CASSQAGSQGPAHGGYTF
clone size: once
J gene: TRBJ1-2
D gene: .
V gene: TRBV3-1/TRBV3-2

CDR3 DNA: TGCAGCGTTGAGGGGGTAATAGGCAGGGGGACCTACGAGCAGTACTTC
CDR3 protein: CSVEGVIGRGTYEQYF
clone size: .
J gene: TRBJ2-7
D gene: TRBD1
V gene: TRBV29-1

CDR3 DNA: TGTGCCAGCAGGGCCGGACCCACAGGTGCTGGCTACACCTTC
CDR3 protein: CASRAGPTGAGYTF
clone size: .
J gene: TRBJ1-2
D gene: .
V gene: TRBV25-1

CDR3 DNA: TGTGCCATCAGTGAGTTTGTGGGGAAGGGACCCAGCTCTGGGGCCAACGTCCTGACTTTC
CDR3 protein: CAISEFVGKGPSSGANVLTF
clone size: once
J gene: TRBJ2-6
D gene: .
V gene: TRBV10-3

CDR3 DNA: TGCGCCAGCAGTCAACCACGACGTGAACAGACCCAGTACTTC
CDR3 protein: CASSQPRREQTQYF
clone size: .
J gene: TRBJ2-5
D gene: .
V gene: TRBV23-1

CDR3 DNA: TGTGCCAGCAGGATGGACAGTTATTCACCCCTCCACTTT
CDR3 protein: CASRMDSYSPLHF
clone size: .
J gene: TRBJ1-6
D gene: .
V gene: TRBV6-4

CDR3 DNA: TGCAGCGTTGACGGTGCGGACGAAGATACGCAGTATTTT
CDR3 protein: CSVDGADEDTQYF
clone size: .
J gene: TRBJ2-3
D gene: .
V gene: TRBV29-1

CDR3 DNA: TGTGCCAGCAGCCAAGAGTTAGGCGCCGAGCAGTACTTC
CDR3 protein: CASSQELGAEQYF
clone size: .
J gene: TRBJ2-7
D gene: .
V gene: TRBV14